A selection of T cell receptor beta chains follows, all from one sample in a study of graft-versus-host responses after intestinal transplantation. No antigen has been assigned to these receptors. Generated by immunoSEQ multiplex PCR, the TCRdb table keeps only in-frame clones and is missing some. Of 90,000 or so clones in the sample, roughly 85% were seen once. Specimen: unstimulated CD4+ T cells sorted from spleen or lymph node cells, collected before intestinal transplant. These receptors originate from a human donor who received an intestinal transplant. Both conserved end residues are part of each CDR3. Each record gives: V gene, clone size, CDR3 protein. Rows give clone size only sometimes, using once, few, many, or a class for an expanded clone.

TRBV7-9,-,CASSPRDWLASDTQYF
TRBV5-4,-,CASSPWTGGSRTEAFF
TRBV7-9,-,CASSLGAGRGGSREQYF
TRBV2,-,CASSEGLGATQYF
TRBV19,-,CASRPSGSGEQYF
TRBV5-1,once,CASYSGRAVYEQFF
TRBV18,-,CASSPTANTGELFF
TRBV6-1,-,CASSSVRQGSPEAFF
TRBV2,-,CASSRESGNTIYF
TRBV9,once,CASSVEGTSGVRGTGELFF
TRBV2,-,CASSFGTAEQYF
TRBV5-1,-,CASSGSRGDLSGANVLTF
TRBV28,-,CASSSGTTSNQPQHF
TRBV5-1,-,CASSREETQYF
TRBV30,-,CAWGELELYF
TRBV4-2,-,CASSHSNTVNTEAFF
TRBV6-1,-,CASSERGWGRSQPQHF
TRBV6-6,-,CASSYLADYEQYF
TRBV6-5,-,CASSPPGQEQPQHF
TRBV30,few,CAWSQVHYGYTF
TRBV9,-,CASSFQGGDGETQYF
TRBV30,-,CAWSGNRGGEQFF
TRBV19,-,CASSNNRGQETQYF